One sample yielded the 23 T cell receptor beta chains listed below, sequenced in a study of T-cell reconstitution after alpha-beta-depleted transplantation in children. Unique molecular identifiers were built into the TCRbeta library. TCRdb passed the PCR reads through MiXCR, listing each CDR3 protein once. The sample yields roughly 500,000 distinct CDR3 sequences, about 17% seen once. The starting material was PBMCs from the stem cell graft donor, obtained from the stem cell graft. The source of these receptors is a human donor who donated a stem cell graft to a child with acute lymphoblastic leukemia.

The chain couples TRBV29-1 to TRBJ1-2; D not certain. The CDR3 is made up of 13 amino acids. Deletions cut 3 bases from V and 8 bases from J, with 16 bases between. CDR1 and CDR2 from the germline V gene are SQVTM and ANQGSEA. This chain's CDR3 is CSVDPTARRGYTF. The CDR3, as DNA: TGCAGCGTTGACCCCACAGCCCGTCGCGGCTACACCTTC.

This clonotype was seen more than once but under ten times. V and J are TRBV7-3 and TRBJ2-1; D may be TRBD1 (6 bases). Trimming removed 4 bases at V and 4 bases at J, with 11 bases between. The CDR3 covers 14 residues. Germline assignment: CDR1 SGHTA and CDR2 FQGTGA. The CDR3 region is CASSSPDRYNEQFF. The DNA for the CDR3 is TGTGCCAGCAGCTCCCCCGACAGGTACAATGAGCAGTTCTTC.

This clonotype was picked up a small number of times. This chain connects TRBV6-5 to TRBJ2-1; 10 nucleotides align to TRBD1. Trimming removed 0 bases from V and 8 bases from J; junction bases left unmatched: 4. Germline V lookup: CDR1 MNHEY, CDR2 SVGAGI. This CDR3 has 15 amino acids. The CDR3 DNA reads as TGTGCCAGCAGTTACTCTGGGACAGGGGCGGATGAGCAGTTCTTC. Residues: CASSYSGTGADEQFF.

J is TRBJ2-1 and V is TRBV7-9; TRBD1 agrees at 7 bases. The CDR3 totals 15 residues. Trimming cost V 3 bases and J 3 bases; bases outside gene matches: 5. In germline, CDR1 is SEHNR, CDR2 FQNEAQ (reference sequence). CDR3 in DNA: TGTGCCAGCAGCTTTGCACAGGGGCGCTACAATGAGCAGTTCTTC. Protein: CASSFAQGRYNEQFF.

This clonotype has only a few counts. V usage is TRBV7-6 and J usage is TRBJ2-3; no definite D call. Germline V gene data show CDR1 as SGHVS and CDR2 as FNYEAQ. CDR3 length: 15 amino acids. The V and J ends lost 4 bases and 0 bases respectively, with 11 bases between them. The CDR3 region has the DNA TGTGCCAGCAGCTCTGATCCCACTAGCACAGATACGCAGTATTTT. Translating gives CASSSDPTSTDTQYF.

This rearrangement joins TRBV29-1 to TRBJ1-1; D is uncertain. Trimming took 8 bases from V and 0 from J, leaving 13 bases between them. The CDR3 consists of 13 residues. CDR1 and CDR2 (germline): SQVTM, ANQGSEA. The DNA of the CDR3 is TGCAGCATGGGCCGTCACATGAACACTGAAGCTTTCTTT. Its protein product is CSMGRHMNTEAFF. The whole variable domain, remainder taken from reference TRBV29-1 and TRBJ1-1, is SAVISQKPSRDICQRGTSLTIQCQVDSQVTMMFWYRQQPGQSLTLIATANQGSEATYESGFVIDKFPISRPNLTFSTLTVSNMSPEDSSIYLCSMGRHMNTEAFFGQGTRLTVV.

This clonotype occurred a few times. V is TRBV27 and J is TRBJ2-3; maybe TRBD1 (6 bases). The CDR3 totals 16 residues. V shed 3 bases and J shed 5 bases, with 18 bases lying between them. The germline gives CDR1 MNHEY, CDR2 SMNVEV (reference sequence). The DNA of the CDR3 is TGTGCCAGCAGTTTGGGACCAGGGGTGGTCGTAGATACGCAGTATTTT. Translated: CASSLGPGVVVDTQYF.

This clonotype was seen more than once but under ten times. The chain employs TRBV20-1 and TRBJ2-1; 12 bases match TRBD2. Germline V CDR1 and CDR2: DFQATT, SNEGSKA (reference sequence). V lost 6 bases and J lost 10; bases outside the gene matches: 10. The CDR3 has 14 amino acids. The CDR3 loop is CSAESGLAGLEQFF. As DNA, the CDR3 is TGCAGTGCCGAATCCGGACTAGCGGGGCTAGAGCAGTTCTTC.

The J gene is TRBJ2-3, the V gene TRBV20-1, with 7 bases that match TRBD1. This CDR3 is 13 amino acids long. Germline CDR1 and CDR2: DFQATT and SNEGSKA (reference sequence). The trim removed 5 bases at V and 6 bases at J, leaving 8 bases unmatched. The CDR3 spells CSAAPGRGDTQYF. The CDR3 DNA follows: TGCAGTGCTGCCCCAGGCAGGGGGGATACGCAGTATTTT.

This clonotype showed up just a few times. The rearrangement uses TRBV2 and TRBJ2-2; 12 bases are shared with TRBD1. Germline V CDR1 and CDR2: SNHLY, FYNNEI. The length of the CDR3 is 16 residues. V trimming: 6 bases; J trimming: 2 bases; junction bases outside the gene matches: 4. The CDR3: CASRPGTGGNTGELFF. CDR3 DNA: TGTGCCAGCAGACCCGGGACAGGGGGCAACACCGGGGAGCTGTTTTTT.

This clonotype has just a few counts. CDR3 nucleotide sequence: TGTGCCAGCTCCGTCGACAGCTCGGGAAACACCATATATTTT. It codes for CASSVDSSGNTIYF. The chain recombines TRBV18 with TRBJ1-3; perhaps TRBD1 as D (5 bases). Trimming took off 6 bases at V and 4 bases at J, with 13 bases between the two ends. This CDR3 spans 14 amino acids. The V gene's germline CDR1 is KGHSH and CDR2 LQKENI.

This clonotype has only a few counts. The chain is built from TRBV10-3 and TRBJ2-2; no reliable D call. This CDR3 contains 15 residues. CDR1 ENHRY and CDR2 SYGVKD come from the germline V gene. V was trimmed by 3 bases and J by 3 bases, leaving 11 bases between them. This chain's CDR3 is CAISDPGFYTGELFF. CDR3 sequence (DNA): TGTGCCATCAGTGATCCTGGCTTCTACACCGGGGAGCTGTTTTTT.

The rearrangement uses TRBV18 and TRBJ1-2; D possibly corresponds to TRBD1 (6 bases). This CDR3 has 15 amino acids. Trimming took 2 bases from V and 6 from J, leaving 16 bases between them. CDR1 is KGHSH, CDR2 LQKENI, per germline. CDR3 DNA sequence: TGTGCCAGCTCACCAGGACAGAGATTTCCTAATGGCTACACCTTC. Its protein is CASSPGQRFPNGYTF.

This clonotype has more than one count but fewer than ten. V usage is TRBV6-1 and J usage is TRBJ2-7; D remains ambiguous. This CDR3 spans 15 amino acids. CDR1 and CDR2 from the germline V gene are MNHNS and SASEGT. The ends were cut back, 6 bases at V and 4 bases at J, with 19 bases in the middle. CDR3 sequence (DNA): TGTGCCAGCAGAAGTTATAGGCCCACCGGTTACGAGCAGTACTTC. This gives the protein CASRSYRPTGYEQYF.

This clonotype was found a few times. The chain links TRBV7-3 to TRBJ2-7; the match to TRBD1 covers 9 bases. This CDR3 region has 16 residues. The germline V gene encodes CDR1 SGHTA and CDR2 FQGTGA. J was trimmed by 3 bases and V by 5 bases; bases with no gene match: 11. The CDR3 DNA reads as TGTGCCAGCAGCCCCGCCGCGACAGGGGGTCTCTACGAGCAGTACTTC. It yields the protein CASSPAATGGLYEQYF.

Only a few counts were recorded for this clonotype. The V call is TRBV29-1, the J call TRBJ2-1, with TRBD1 identical over 9 bases. V lost 7 bases and J lost 6; bases outside the gene matches: 7. Germline assignment: CDR1 SQVTM and CDR2 ANQGSEA. The CDR3 sequence is 13 residues long. CDR3 in amino acids: CSARQGDGNEQFF. The CDR3 coding sequence is TGCAGCGCCAGACAGGGGGACGGCAATGAGCAGTTCTTC.

This sequence joins TRBV11-1 and TRBJ2-5; maybe TRBD2 (6 bases). The CDR3 is 19 residues long. Germline V gene lookup returns CDR1 SGHAT and CDR2 FQDESV (reference sequence). V dropped 2 bases and J dropped 0 bases, with 22 bases sitting between them. DNA for the CDR3: TGTGCCAGCAGCTTATCCGGGGCCCCCCTTGGGGGGTACCAAGAGACCCAGTACTTC. Amino acids: CASSLSGAPLGGYQETQYF. Complete variable domain (other parts from reference TRBV11-1 and TRBJ2-5): EAEVAQSPRYKITEKSQAVAFWCDPISGHATLYWYRQILGQGPELLVQFQDESVVDDSQLPKDRFSAERLKGVDSTLKIQPAELGDSAMYLCASSLSGAPLGGYQETQYFGPGTRLLVL.

V is TRBV12-3 or TRBV12-4 and J is TRBJ2-1; D not certain. The CDR3 totals 15 residues. Between the trimmed V and J ends, which lost 5 bases and 0 bases, there was a span of 11 bases. The CDR3 region is CASSQGRSSYNEQFF. CDR3 DNA: TGTGCCAGCAGTCAAGGGCGTAGCTCCTACAATGAGCAGTTCTTC.

This clonotype was counted a few times. This chain joins TRBV12-3 or TRBV12-4 and TRBJ2-2; D ambiguous. The germline V and J ends were trimmed by 6 bases and 0 bases, with 8 bases remaining between them. The CDR3 sequence is 14 residues long. The DNA for the CDR3 is TGTGCCAGCAGCCGAATCGCGAACACCGGGGAGCTGTTTTTT. Its translation: CASSRIANTGELFF.

The chain employs TRBV20-1 and TRBJ1-1; TRBD1 matches at 12 bases. CDR1 DFQATT and CDR2 SNEGSKA come from the germline V gene (reference sequence). This CDR3 spans 15 amino acids. The ends lost 5 bases at V and 4 bases at J; junction bases unmatched: 8. CDR3 protein: CSAPGQGAVITEAFF. The CDR3 DNA follows: TGCAGTGCTCCGGGACAGGGGGCCGTGATCACTGAAGCTTTCTTT.

V gene TRBV20-1 combines with J gene TRBJ1-2; a weak D match, TRBD1 (5 bases). Germline values: CDR1 DFQATT, CDR2 SNEGSKA (reference sequence). Trimming pared 3 bases from V and 5 bases from J, leaving 13 bases between. The CDR3 covers 13 residues. This chain's CDR3 is CSASHGTAYGYTF. The CDR3 DNA reads TGCAGTGCTAGCCACGGGACCGCGTATGGCTACACCTTC.

This clonotype was seen only a few times. The chain has TRBV3-1 and TRBJ2-7; tentative D call: TRBD2 (5 bases). Trimming stripped 0 bases from V and 2 bases from J, with 11 bases between. Germline CDR1 and CDR2: LGHDT and YNNKEL (reference sequence). The CDR3 spans 15 residues. CDR3 nucleotides: TGTGCCAGCAGCCAAGATGAGGGAACAACCTACGAGCAGTACTTC. The encoded protein is CASSQDEGTTYEQYF.

This clonotype was observed a few times. CDR3 DNA sequence: TGTGCCAGTAGTATCACCAGGGCCAACACTGAAGCTTTCTTT. Translation gives CASSITRANTEAFF. This chain joins TRBV19 and TRBJ1-1, with D perhaps matching TRBD1 (5 bases). V was shortened by 3 bases and J by 2 bases, with 10 bases between the two germline ends. Germline CDR1 is LNHDA and CDR2 is SQIVND (reference sequence). CDR3 length: 14 amino acids.